This entry lists 2 T cell receptor beta chains sequenced from one sample in a study of blood T cell repertoires in COVID-19. This table comes from immunoSEQ multiplex PCR, and its TCRdb copy is limited to in-frame clones, with some not included. The repertoire includes roughly 250,000 clones, 70% to 85% of them detected once, and over 7.5% sits in the top ten. The specimen sequenced was peripheral blood. The source is a woman at least 80 years old with acute or convalescent COVID-19.

This clone was seen a few times. The chain uses TRBV9 and TRBJ1-1, with D possibly being TRBD1 (5 bases). CDR3 size: 14 residues. CDR1 is SGDLS, CDR2 YYNGEE, per germline. Trimming stripped 3 bases from V and 7 bases from J, with 16 bases between. Written as DNA, the CDR3 is TGTGCCAGCAGCGCAGACACTTACAGGAATGAAGCTTTCTTT. It specifies CASSADTYRNEAFF.

CDR3 nucleotide sequence: TGTGCCAGCAGCTTTCAAGGAGCCGAGCAGTACTTC. Encoded protein: CASSFQGAEQYF. The chain is built from TRBV5-5 and TRBJ2-7; no reliable D call. This CDR3 is 12 amino acids long. With 2 bases removed from V and 6 bases from J, the gap between germline ends came to 9 bases. Germline CDR1 reads SGHKS; CDR2 reads YYEKEE (reference sequence).